The clone carrying this T cell receptor beta chain was found a few times. The target antigen is unknown. Profiled with immunoSEQ multiplex PCR; TCRdb holds only in-frame clones, not every one. The table has 520,000 or so clones, around 79% seen once. The entry originates in a study of shared clonotypes between healthy human individuals. Overall study: Ranging from 18 to 49 in age, donors were two women and a few men.

The CDR3 has 15 residues. CDR1 SGHRS and CDR2 YFSETQ come from the germline V gene. The trim removed 0 bases at V and 2 bases at J, leaving 4 bases unmatched. Overall study results and limits: Investigators expected sequencing depth to affect clonotype sharing among donors. Investigators collected only blood, and repertoires in tissues likely differ.

The rearrangement joins TRBV5-1 to TRBJ2-5; TRBD1 matches at 7 bases. The sample was PBMCs. This clonotype was sampled from a middle-aged woman in good health. Some clones in this sample may be carry-over from other donors' samples. CDR3 DNA sequence: TGCGCCAGCAGCTTGGAGGGGACAGCACAAGAGACCCAGTACTTC. It codes for CASSLEGTAQETQYF.